This T cell receptor beta chain was sequenced in a study of T-cell reconstitution after alpha-beta-depleted transplantation in children. Findings and caveats of the study: About two months after transplant, alpha-beta T cells reportedly came from several hundred expanded graft clones. T-cell numbers and diversity, one year after transplant, stemmed largely from T cells that were newly produced.

In its sample, this clonotype was seen a few times. Its antigen remains unknown. Unique molecular identifiers were used in preparing the TCRbeta library. TCRdb itself ran the PCR reads through MiXCR, one entry per CDR3 protein. The repertoire includes roughly 420,000 distinct CDR3 sequences, 15% to 20% of them detected once, and approximately 28% sits in the top ten. This CDR3 comprises 16 residues. The ends were cut back, 3 bases at V and 2 bases at J, with 18 bases in the middle. In germline, CDR1 is SGHRS, CDR2 YFSETQ. The rearrangement joins TRBV5-1 to TRBJ2-7; D perhaps matches TRBD2 (7 bases). The clonotype comes from a boy in the first two years of life who had a stem cell transplant for Wiskott-Aldrich syndrome, so the T cells may come from the graft donor. The sample consisted of PBMCs, mostly from graft donor cells, taken 360 days after TCRalphabeta/CD19-depleted stem cell transplant. As DNA, the CDR3 is TGCGCCAGCAGCTCTCAGGAGGGGGGGACGACCTACGAGCAGTACTTC. Protein sequence: CASSSQEGGTTYEQYF.